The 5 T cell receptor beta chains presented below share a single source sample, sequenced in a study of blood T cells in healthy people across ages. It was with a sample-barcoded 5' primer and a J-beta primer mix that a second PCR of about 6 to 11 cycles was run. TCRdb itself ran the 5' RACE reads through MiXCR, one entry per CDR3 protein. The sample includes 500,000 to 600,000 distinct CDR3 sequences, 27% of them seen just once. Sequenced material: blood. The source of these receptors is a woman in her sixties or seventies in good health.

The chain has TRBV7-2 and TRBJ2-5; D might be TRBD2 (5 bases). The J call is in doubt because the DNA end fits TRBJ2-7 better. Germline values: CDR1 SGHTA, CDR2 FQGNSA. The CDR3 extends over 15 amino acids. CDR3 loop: CASSSGVASSYEQYF. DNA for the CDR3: TGTGCCAGCAGCTCAGGAGTAGCGAGCTCCTACGAGCAGTACTTC.

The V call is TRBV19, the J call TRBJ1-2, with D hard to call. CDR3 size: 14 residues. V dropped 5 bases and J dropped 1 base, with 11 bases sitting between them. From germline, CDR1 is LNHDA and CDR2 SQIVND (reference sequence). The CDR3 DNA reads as TGTGCCAGTAGTCCTCCTCTGAGTAACTATGGCTACACCTTC. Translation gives CASSPPLSNYGYTF.

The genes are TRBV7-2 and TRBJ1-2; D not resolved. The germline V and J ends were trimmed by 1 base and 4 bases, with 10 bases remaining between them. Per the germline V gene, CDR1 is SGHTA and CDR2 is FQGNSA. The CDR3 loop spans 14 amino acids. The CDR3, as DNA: TGTGCCAGCAGCTTAGTCGAGGGTCCCTATGGCTACACCTTC. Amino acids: CASSLVEGPYGYTF. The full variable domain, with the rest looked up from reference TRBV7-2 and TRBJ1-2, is GAGVSQSPSNKVTEKGKDVELRCDPISGHTALYWYRQSLGQGLEFLIYFQGNSAPDKSGLPSDRFSAERTGGSVSTLTIQRTQQEDSAVYLCASSLVEGPYGYTFGSGTRLTVV.

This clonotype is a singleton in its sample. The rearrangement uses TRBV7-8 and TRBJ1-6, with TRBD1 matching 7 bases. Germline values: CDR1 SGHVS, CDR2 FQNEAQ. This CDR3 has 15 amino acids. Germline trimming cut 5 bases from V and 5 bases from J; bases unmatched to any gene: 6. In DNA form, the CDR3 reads TGTGCCAGCAGCACCCGACAGGGAGATAATTCACCCCTCCACTTT. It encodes CASSTRQGDNSPLHF.

CDR3 DNA sequence: TGCAGCGGGGACAGGGATTTAACTGAAGCTTTCTTT. Its translation: CSGDRDLTEAFF. V is TRBV29-1 and J is TRBJ1-1; 9 positions agree with TRBD1. The CDR3 totals 12 residues. With V trimmed by 7 bases and J by 5 bases, 5 bases remained unmatched. The germline V gene has CDR1 SQVTM and CDR2 ANQGSEA.